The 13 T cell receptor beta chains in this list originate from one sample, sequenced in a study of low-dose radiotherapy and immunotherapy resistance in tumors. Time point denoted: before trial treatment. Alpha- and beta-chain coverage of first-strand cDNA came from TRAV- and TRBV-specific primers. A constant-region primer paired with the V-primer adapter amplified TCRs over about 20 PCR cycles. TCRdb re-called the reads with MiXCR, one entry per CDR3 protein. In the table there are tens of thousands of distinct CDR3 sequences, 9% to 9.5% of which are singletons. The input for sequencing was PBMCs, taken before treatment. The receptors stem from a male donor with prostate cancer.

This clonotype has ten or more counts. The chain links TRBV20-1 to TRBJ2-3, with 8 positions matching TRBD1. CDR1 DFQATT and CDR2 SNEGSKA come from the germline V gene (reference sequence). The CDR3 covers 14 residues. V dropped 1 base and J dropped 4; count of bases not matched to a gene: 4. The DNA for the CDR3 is TGCAGTGCTAGAGGGCAGGGGGCCTCAGATACGCAGTATTTT. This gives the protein CSARGQGASDTQYF.

The CDR3 DNA reads as TGCAGTGCGTCTCCAGCTACAACGCAGTATTTT. Translation gives CSASPATTQYF. This chain joins TRBV20-1 and TRBJ2-3, with unresolved D. Trimming took 6 bases from V and 9 from J, leaving 13 bases between them. This CDR3 contains 11 residues. Germline V gene lookup returns CDR1 DFQATT and CDR2 SNEGSKA (reference sequence).

The CDR3 DNA is TGTGCCAGCAGTTCGACAGGGGGTAAAGAGACCCAGTACTTC. Its protein product is CASSSTGGKETQYF. The chain has TRBV7-8 and TRBJ2-5; 9 bases agree with TRBD1. The germline gives CDR1 SGHVS, CDR2 FQNEAQ. Unmatched junction bases numbered 5, after V lost 6 bases and J lost 3 bases. The CDR3 extends over 14 amino acids.

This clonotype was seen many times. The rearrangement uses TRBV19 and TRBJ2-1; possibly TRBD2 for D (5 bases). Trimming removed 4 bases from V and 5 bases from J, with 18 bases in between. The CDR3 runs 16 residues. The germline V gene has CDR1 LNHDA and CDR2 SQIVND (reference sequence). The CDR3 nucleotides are TGTGCCAGTAGTAAGGCGCGACGCGGGCCGAACAATGAGCAGTTCTTC. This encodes CASSKARRGPNNEQFF.

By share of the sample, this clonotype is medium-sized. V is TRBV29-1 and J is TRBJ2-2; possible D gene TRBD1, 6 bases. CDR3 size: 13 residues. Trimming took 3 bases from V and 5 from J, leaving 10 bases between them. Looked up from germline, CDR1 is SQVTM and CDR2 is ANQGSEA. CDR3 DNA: TGCAGCGTTGACTCCAGGGGAACCGGGGAGCTGTTTTTT. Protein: CSVDSRGTGELFF.

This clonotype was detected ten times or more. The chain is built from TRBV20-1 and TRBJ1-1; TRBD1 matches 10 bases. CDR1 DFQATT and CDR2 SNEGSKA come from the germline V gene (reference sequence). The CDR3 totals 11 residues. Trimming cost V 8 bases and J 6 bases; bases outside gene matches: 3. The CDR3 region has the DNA TGCAGTAACGACAGGGGGCCTGAAGCTTTCTTT. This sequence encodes CSNDRGPEAFF.

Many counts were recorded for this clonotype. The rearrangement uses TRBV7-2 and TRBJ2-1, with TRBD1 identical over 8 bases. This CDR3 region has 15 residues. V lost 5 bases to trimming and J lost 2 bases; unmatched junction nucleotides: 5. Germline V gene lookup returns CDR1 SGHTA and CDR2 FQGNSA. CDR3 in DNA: TGTGCCAGCAGCCCCGACAGGGGCACCTACAATGAGCAGTTCTTC. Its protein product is CASSPDRGTYNEQFF.

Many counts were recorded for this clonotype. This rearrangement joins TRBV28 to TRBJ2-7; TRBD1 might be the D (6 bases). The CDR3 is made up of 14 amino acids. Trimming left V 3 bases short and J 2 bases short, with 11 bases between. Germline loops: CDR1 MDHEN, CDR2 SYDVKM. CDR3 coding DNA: TGTGCCAGCAGTTTGAAGGGGGTCCCCTACGAGCAGTACTTC. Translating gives CASSLKGVPYEQYF.

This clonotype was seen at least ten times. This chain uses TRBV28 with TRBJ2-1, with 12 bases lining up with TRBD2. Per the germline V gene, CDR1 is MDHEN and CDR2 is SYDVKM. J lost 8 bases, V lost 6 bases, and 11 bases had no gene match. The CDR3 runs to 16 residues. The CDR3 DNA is TGTGCCAGCAGGACCATTCGGACTAGCGGGAAGGATGAGCAGTTCTTC. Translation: CASRTIRTSGKDEQFF.

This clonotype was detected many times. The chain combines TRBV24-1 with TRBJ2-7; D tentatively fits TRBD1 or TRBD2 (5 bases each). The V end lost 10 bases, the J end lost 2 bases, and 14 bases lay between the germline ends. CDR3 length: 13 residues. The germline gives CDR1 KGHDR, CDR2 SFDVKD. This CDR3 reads CATSSGAAYEQYF. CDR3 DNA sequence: TGTGCCACGTCTTCCGGGGCCGCCTACGAGCAGTACTTC.

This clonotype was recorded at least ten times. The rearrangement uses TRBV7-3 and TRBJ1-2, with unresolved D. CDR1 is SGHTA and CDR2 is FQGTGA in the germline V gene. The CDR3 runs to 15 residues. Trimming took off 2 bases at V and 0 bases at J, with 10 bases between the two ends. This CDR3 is CASSLDALTNYGYTF. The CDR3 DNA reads TGTGCCAGCAGCTTAGATGCCCTTACTAACTATGGCTACACCTTC.

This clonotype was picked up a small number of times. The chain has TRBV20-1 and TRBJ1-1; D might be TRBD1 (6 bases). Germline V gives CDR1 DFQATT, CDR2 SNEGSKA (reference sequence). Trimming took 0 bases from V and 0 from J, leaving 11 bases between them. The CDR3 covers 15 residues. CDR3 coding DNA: TGCAGTGCTAGAGATAGAGGGGGGCTGAACACTGAAGCTTTCTTT. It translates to CSARDRGGLNTEAFF.

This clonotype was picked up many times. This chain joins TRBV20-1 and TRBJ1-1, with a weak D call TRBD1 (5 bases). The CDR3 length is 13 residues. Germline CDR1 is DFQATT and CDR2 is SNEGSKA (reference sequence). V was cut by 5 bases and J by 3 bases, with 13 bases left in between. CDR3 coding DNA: TGCAGTGCTCCCAGCGGGGGGGACACTGAAGCTTTCTTT. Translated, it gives CSAPSGGDTEAFF.